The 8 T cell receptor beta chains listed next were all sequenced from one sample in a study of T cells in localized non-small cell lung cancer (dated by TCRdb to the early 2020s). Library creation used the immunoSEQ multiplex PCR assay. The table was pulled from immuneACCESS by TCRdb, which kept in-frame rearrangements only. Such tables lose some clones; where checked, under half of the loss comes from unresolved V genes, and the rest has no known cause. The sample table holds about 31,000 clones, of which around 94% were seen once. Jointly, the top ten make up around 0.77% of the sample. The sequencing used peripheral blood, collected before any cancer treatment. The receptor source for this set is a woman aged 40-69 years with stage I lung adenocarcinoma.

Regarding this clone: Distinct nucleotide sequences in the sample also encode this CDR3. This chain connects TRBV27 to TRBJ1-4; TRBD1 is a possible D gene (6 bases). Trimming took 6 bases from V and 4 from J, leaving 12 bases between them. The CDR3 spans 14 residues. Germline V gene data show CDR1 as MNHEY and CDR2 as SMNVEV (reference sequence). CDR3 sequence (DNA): TGTGCCAGCAGCCCTACAGGGAGTAATGAAAAACTGTTTTTT. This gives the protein CASSPTGSNEKLFF.

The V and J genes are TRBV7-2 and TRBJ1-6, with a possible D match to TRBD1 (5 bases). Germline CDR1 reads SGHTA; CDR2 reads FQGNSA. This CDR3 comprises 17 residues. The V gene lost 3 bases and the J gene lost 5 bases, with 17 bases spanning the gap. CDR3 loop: CASSFGSWGYDNSPLHF. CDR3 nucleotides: TGTGCCAGCAGCTTTGGGTCCTGGGGGTATGATAATTCACCCCTCCACTTT.

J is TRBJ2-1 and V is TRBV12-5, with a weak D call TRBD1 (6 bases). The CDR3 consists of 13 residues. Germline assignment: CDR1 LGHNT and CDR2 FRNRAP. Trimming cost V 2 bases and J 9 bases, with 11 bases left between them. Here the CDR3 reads CASGLPRGSEQFF. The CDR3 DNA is TGTGCTAGTGGTTTGCCAAGGGGGTCTGAGCAGTTCTTC.

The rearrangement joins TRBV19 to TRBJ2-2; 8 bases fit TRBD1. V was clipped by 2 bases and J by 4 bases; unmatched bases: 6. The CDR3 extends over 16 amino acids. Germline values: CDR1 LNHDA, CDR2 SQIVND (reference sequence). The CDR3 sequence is CASSIQGALGTGELFF. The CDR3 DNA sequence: TGTGCCAGTAGTATACAGGGGGCGCTGGGCACCGGGGAGCTGTTTTTT.

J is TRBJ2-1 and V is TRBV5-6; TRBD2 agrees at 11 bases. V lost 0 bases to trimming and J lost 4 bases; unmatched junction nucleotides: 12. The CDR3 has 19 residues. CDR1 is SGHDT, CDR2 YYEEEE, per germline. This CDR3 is CASSLGSPLAGDLYNEQFF. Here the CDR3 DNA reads TGTGCCAGCAGCTTGGGCTCCCCACTAGCGGGGGACCTGTACAATGAGCAGTTCTTC.

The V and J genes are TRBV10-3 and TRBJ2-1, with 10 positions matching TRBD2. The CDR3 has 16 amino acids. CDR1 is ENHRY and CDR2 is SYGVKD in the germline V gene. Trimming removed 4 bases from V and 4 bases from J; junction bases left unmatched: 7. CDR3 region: CAISVKREGRYNEQFF. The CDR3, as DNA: TGTGCCATCAGTGTAAAGCGGGAGGGCCGATACAATGAGCAGTTCTTC.

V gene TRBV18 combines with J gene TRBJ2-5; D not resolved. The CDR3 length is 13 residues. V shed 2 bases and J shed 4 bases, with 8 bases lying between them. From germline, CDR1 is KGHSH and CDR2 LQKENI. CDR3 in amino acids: CASSPGYGETQYF. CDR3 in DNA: TGTGCCAGCTCACCAGGGTACGGAGAGACCCAGTACTTC. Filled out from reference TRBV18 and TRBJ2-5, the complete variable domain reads NAGVMQNPRHLVRRRGQEARLRCSPMKGHSHVYWYRQLPEEGLKFMVYLQKENIIDESGMPKERFSAEFPKEGPSILRIQQVVRGDSAAYFCASSPGYGETQYFGPGTRLLVL.

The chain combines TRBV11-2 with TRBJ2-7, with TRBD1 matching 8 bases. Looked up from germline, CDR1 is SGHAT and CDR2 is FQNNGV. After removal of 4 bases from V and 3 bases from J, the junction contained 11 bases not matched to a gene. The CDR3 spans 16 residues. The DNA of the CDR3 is TGTGCCAGCAGCTACCACCAGGACAGGGAGTTCTACGAGCAGTACTTC. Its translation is CASSYHQDREFYEQYF.